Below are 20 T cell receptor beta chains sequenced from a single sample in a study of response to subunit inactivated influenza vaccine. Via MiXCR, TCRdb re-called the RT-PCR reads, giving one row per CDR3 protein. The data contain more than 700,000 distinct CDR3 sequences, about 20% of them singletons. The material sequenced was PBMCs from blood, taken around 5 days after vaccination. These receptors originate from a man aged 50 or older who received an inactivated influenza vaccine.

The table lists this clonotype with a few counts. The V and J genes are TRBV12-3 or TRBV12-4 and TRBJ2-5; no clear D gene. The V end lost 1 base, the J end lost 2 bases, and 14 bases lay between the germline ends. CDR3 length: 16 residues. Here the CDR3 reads CASSLGVTGPQETQYF. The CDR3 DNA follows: TGTGCCAGCAGTTTAGGAGTCACCGGGCCTCAAGAGACCCAGTACTTC.

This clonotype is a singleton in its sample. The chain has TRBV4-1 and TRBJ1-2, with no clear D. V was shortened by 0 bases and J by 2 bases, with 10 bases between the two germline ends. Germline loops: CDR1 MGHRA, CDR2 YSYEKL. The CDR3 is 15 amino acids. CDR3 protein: CASSQESDKNYGYTF. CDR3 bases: TGCGCCAGCAGCCAAGAATCAGACAAAAACTATGGCTACACCTTC.

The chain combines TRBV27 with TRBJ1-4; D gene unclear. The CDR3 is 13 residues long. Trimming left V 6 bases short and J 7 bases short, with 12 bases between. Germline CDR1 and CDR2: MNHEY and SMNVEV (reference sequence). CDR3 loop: CASSPLRGEKLFF. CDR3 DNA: TGTGCCAGCAGCCCACTACGCGGTGAAAAACTGTTTTTT. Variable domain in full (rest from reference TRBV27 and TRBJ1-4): EAQVTQNPRYLITVTGKKLTVTCSQNMNHEYMSWYRQDPGLGLRQIYYSMNVEVTDKGDVPEGYKVSRKEKRNFPLILESPSPNQTSLYFCASSPLRGEKLFFGSGTQLSVL.

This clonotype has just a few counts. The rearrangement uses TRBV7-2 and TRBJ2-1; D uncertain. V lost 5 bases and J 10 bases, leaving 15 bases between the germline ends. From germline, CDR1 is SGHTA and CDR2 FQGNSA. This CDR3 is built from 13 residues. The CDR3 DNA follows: TGTGCCAGCAGCCCGCCTCCGTATGGGGAGCAGTTCTTC. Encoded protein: CASSPPPYGEQFF.

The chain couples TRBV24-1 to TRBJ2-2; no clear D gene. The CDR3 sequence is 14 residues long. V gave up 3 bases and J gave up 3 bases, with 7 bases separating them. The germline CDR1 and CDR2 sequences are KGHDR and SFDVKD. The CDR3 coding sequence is TGTGCCACCAGTGATAGCTGGGACACCGGGGAGCTGTTTTTT. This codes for CATSDSWDTGELFF.

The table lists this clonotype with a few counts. The CDR3 DNA follows: TGCGCCAGCAGCGTTAGCGGGTACCAAGAGACCCAGTACTTC. Translation: CASSVSGYQETQYF. The chain links TRBV5-1 to TRBJ2-5, with TRBD2 matching over 7 bases. There are 14 residues in the CDR3. Germline V gives CDR1 SGHRS, CDR2 YFSETQ. V shed 4 bases and J 0 bases; nucleotides not matched to a gene: 3. Looking up the rest from reference TRBV5-1 and TRBJ2-5 gives the full variable domain: KAGVTQTPRYLIKTRGQQVTLSCSPISGHRSVSWYQQTPGQGLQFLFEYFSETQRNKGNFPGRFSGRQFSNSRSEMNVSTLELGDSALYLCASSVSGYQETQYFGPGTRLLVL.

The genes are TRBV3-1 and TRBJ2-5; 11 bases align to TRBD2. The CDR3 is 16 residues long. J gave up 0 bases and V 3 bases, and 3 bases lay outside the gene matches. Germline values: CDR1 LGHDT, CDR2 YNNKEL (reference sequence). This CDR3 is CASSHRLAGYQETQYF. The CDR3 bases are TGTGCCAGCAGCCACCGACTAGCGGGGTACCAAGAGACCCAGTACTTC.

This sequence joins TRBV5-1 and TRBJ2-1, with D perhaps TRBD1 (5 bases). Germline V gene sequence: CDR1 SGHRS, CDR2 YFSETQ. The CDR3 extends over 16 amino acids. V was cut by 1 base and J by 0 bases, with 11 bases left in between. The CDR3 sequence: CASSLTGQGSYNEQFF. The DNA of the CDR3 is TGCGCCAGCAGCTTGACCGGGCAGGGCTCCTACAATGAGCAGTTCTTC.

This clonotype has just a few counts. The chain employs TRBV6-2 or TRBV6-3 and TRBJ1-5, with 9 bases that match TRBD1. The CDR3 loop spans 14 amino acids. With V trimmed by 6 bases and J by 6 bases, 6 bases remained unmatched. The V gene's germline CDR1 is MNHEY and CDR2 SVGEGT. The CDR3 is CASRITGGSQPQHF. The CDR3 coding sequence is TGTGCCAGCAGGATAACAGGGGGCAGTCAGCCCCAGCATTTT.

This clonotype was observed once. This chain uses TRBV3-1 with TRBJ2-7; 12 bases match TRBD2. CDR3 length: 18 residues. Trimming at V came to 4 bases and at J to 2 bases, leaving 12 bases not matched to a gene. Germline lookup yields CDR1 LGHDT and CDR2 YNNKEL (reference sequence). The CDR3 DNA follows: TGTGCCAGCAGCCTCCACCGGGCTAGCGGGAGGGCCACCTACGAGCAGTACTTC. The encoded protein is CASSLHRASGRATYEQYF.

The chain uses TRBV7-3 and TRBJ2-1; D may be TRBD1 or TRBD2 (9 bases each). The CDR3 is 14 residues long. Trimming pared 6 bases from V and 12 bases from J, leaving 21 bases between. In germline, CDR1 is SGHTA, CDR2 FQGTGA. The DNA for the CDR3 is TGTGCCAGCAGGTCCGCCCTAGCGGGACAGGGGCAGTTCTTC. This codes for CASRSALAGQGQFF.

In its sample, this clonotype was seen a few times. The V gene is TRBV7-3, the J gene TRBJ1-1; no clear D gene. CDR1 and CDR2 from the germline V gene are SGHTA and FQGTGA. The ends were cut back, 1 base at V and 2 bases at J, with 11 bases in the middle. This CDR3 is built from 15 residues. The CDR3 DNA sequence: TGTGCCAGCAGCTTAAGTGCAGGTTTTAACACTGAAGCTTTCTTT. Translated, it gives CASSLSAGFNTEAFF.

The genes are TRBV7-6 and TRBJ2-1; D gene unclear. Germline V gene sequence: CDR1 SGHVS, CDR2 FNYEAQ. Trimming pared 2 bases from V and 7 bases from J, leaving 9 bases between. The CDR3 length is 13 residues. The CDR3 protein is CASSLPPLNEQFF. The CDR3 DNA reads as TGTGCCAGCAGCTTACCTCCGCTAAATGAGCAGTTCTTC.

This chain's CDR3 is CAIREGLGTQYF. The CDR3 nucleotides are TGTGCCATCAGGGAGGGGCTAGGGACCCAGTACTTC. The V gene is TRBV10-3, the J gene TRBJ2-5, with D possibly being TRBD2 (6 bases). V was pared by 6 bases and J by 7 bases, with 12 bases between. There are 12 residues in the CDR3. CDR1 ENHRY and CDR2 SYGVKD come from the germline V gene.

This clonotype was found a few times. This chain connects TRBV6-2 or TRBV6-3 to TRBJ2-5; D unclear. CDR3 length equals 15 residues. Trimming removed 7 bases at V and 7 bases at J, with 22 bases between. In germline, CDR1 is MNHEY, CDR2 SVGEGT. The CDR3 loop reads CASTQLTLGSSTQYF. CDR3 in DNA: TGTGCCAGCACCCAGTTAACGCTAGGAAGTTCGACCCAGTACTTC.

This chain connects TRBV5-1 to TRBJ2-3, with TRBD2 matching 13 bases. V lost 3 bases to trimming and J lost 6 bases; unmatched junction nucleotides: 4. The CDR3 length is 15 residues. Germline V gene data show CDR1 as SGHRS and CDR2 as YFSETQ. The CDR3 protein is CASSSRTSGSDTQYF. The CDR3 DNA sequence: TGCGCCAGCAGCTCTCGGACTAGCGGGAGCGATACGCAGTATTTT.

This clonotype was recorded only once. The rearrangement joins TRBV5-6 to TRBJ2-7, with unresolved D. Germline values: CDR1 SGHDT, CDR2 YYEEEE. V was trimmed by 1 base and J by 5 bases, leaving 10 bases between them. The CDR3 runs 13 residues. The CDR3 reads CASSLFMADEQYF. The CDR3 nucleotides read TGTGCCAGCAGCTTGTTCATGGCAGACGAGCAGTACTTC.

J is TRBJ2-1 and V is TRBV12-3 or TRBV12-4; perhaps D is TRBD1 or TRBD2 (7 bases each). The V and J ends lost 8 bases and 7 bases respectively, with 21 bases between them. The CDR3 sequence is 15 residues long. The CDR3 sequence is CASGRGREKGNEQFF. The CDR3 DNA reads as TGTGCCAGCGGGAGGGGGCGGGAGAAGGGTAATGAGCAGTTCTTC.

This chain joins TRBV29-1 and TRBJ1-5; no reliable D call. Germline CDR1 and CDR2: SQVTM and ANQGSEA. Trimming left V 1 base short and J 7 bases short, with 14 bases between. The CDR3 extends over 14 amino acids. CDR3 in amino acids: CSVEAGLGGQPQHF. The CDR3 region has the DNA TGCAGCGTTGAAGCCGGACTCGGTGGACAGCCCCAGCATTTT.

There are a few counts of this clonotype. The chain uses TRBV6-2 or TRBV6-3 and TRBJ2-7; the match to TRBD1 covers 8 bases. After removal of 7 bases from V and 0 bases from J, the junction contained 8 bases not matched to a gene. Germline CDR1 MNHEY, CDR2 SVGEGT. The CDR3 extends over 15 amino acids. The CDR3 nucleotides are TGTGCCAGCATGGTCCAGGGGGCTGCCTCCTACGAGCAGTACTTC. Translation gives CASMVQGAASYEQYF.